These T cell receptor beta chains were read from a single sample in a study of T cell responses to AZD1222 COVID-19 vaccine. Clones were sequenced by immunoSEQ multiplex PCR, and TCRdb holds only the in-frame ones, with some missing. The profile shows 120,000 or so clones, about 79% of them singletons. The starting material was peripheral blood, obtained 28 days after the second AZD1222 dose. These receptors were collected from an adult who received the AZD1222 COVID-19 vaccine. Each CDR3 is given with its conserved first and last residue. D genes are given only for firm matches. The size of a clone is reported for some rows only, either as once, few or many, or as a class for expanded clones.

v_call	clone_size	j_call	d_call	cdr3_aa	cdr3_nt
TRBV6-5	once	TRBJ1-1	-	CASRARERGTEAFF	TGTGCCAGCAGGGCGAGAGAGAGGGGCACTGAAGCTTTCTTT
TRBV5-1	-	TRBJ1-3	-	CASSYDGRSGNTIYF	TGCGCCAGCAGCTACGACGGACGCTCTGGAAACACCATATATTTT
TRBV27	-	TRBJ2-7	-	CASSLSGPYEQYF	TGTGCCAGCAGTTTATCGGGTCCCTACGAGCAGTACTTC
TRBV5-1	once	TRBJ2-5	TRBD2	CASSLFLAGEETQYF	TGCGCCAGCAGCTTGTTCCTAGCGGGGGAAGAGACCCAGTACTTC
TRBV19	-	TRBJ2-7	TRBD2	CASSIQRDSYEQYF	TGTGCCAGTAGTATCCAGCGGGACTCCTACGAGCAGTACTTC
TRBV10-1	-	TRBJ1-1	-	CASSELSVNTEAFF	TGCGCCAGCAGTGAGTTATCGGTCAACACTGAAGCTTTCTTT
TRBV5-4	-	TRBJ1-1	TRBD1	CASSSGQGWGPNTEAFF	TGTGCCAGCAGCTCCGGACAGGGGTGGGGGCCAAACACTGAAGCTTTCTTT
TRBV6-6	-	TRBJ2-7	-	CASSGTGTGTYEQYF	TGTGCCAGCAGTGGCACCGGGACGGGAACCTACGAGCAGTACTTC
TRBV4-1	-	TRBJ1-4	-	CASSVGQPNEKLFF	TGCGCCAGCAGCGTGGGACAACCAAATGAAAAACTGTTTTTT
TRBV27	-	TRBJ1-1	TRBD1	CASSPRTGGTEAFF	TGTGCCAGCAGTCCGAGGACAGGGGGCACTGAAGCTTTCTTT
TRBV28	once	TRBJ2-7	-	CASSLPSTGPYEQYF	TGTGCCAGCAGTTTACCCTCGACGGGACCCTACGAGCAGTACTTC
TRBV6-2/TRBV6-3	-	TRBJ2-7	TRBD2	CASSYSSAGGHEQYF	TGTGCCAGCAGTTACTCGAGCGCGGGGGGGCACGAGCAGTACTTC
TRBV5-6	-	TRBJ1-5	TRBD1	CASSLGQGGWGNQPQHF	TGTGCCAGCAGCTTGGGTCAGGGGGGTTGGGGCAATCAGCCCCAGCATTTT
TRBV2	-	TRBJ1-2	-	CASGTDYGYTF	TGTGCCAGCGGAACGGACTATGGCTACACCTTC
TRBV29-1	-	TRBJ2-7	-	CSVEDPSTGLSGQYF	TGCAGCGTTGAAGACCCATCGACGGGACTCTCAGGGCAGTACTTC
TRBV7-9	few	TRBJ2-7	TRBD1	CASSEGQGAFYEQYF	TGTGCCAGCAGCGAGGGACAGGGTGCCTTCTACGAGCAGTACTTC
TRBV7-2	-	TRBJ2-5	-	CASSLGSYQETQYF	TGTGCCAGCAGCTTAGGCTCGTACCAAGAGACCCAGTACTTC
TRBV10-2	few	TRBJ2-2	TRBD2	CASKYSGAANTGELFF	TGCGCCAGCAAGTACAGCGGGGCTGCGAACACCGGGGAGCTGTTTTTT
TRBV10-2	-	TRBJ2-5	-	CASSEGYNQETQYF	TGCGCCAGCAGTGAGGGATACAACCAAGAGACCCAGTACTTC
TRBV2	-	TRBJ1-1	-	CASSLAGEGAFF	TGTGCCAGCAGCCTGGCGGGTGAGGGGGCTTTCTTT
TRBV6-6	once	TRBJ1-1	TRBD1	CASSGDRYRNTEAFF	TGTGCCAGCAGTGGGGACAGGTACAGGAACACTGAAGCTTTCTTT
TRBV21-1	-	TRBJ2-1	-	CASSRETGASYNEQFF	TGTGCCAGCAGCAGAGAAACAGGGGCCTCCTACAATGAGCAGTTCTTC
TRBV7-2	once	TRBJ1-3	-	CASTLFGSGNTIYF	TGTGCCAGCACCCTCTTCGGCTCTGGAAACACCATATATTTT
TRBV5-1	-	TRBJ2-5	TRBD1	CASSPGQTQETQYF	TGCGCCAGCAGCCCGGGACAGACACAAGAGACCCAGTACTTC
TRBV5-6	-	TRBJ2-7	TRBD1	CASSPTGVYEQYF	TGTGCCAGCAGCCCCACAGGGGTTTACGAGCAGTACTTC
TRBV2	-	TRBJ1-2	-	CASTLGLGGGYTF	TGTGCCAGCACCCTCGGACTTGGCGGCGGCTACACCTTC
TRBV5-4	-	TRBJ2-5	-	CASSLVQGGETQYF	TGTGCCAGCAGCTTGGTTCAGGGGGGAGAGACCCAGTACTTC
TRBV6-6	once	TRBJ1-6	-	CASSLGQGNNSPLHF	TGTGCCAGCAGTCTTGGCCAGGGCAATAATTCACCCCTCCACTTT
TRBV4-3	-	TRBJ1-2	-	CASSQVITADYGYTF	TGCGCCAGCAGCCAAGTTATAACGGCGGACTATGGCTACACCTTC
TRBV11-2	-	TRBJ1-3	-	CASSLEADFSGNTIYF	TGTGCCAGCAGCTTAGAGGCGGACTTCTCTGGAAACACCATATATTTT